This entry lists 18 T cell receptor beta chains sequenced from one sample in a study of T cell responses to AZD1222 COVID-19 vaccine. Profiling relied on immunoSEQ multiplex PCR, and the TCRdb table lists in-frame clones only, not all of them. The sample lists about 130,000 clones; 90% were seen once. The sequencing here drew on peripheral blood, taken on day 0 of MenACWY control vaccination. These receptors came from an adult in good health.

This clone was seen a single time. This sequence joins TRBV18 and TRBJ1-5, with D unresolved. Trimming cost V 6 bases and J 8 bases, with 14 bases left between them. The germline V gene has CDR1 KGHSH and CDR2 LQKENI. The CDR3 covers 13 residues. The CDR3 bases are TGTGCCAGCTCCCCAGGAGCCGTGGAGCCCCAGCATTTT. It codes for CASSPGAVEPQHF.

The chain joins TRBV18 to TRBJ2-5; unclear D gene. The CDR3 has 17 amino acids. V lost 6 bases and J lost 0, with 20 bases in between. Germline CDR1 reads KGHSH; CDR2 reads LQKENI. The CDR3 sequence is CASSHQQPITYQETQYF. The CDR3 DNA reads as TGTGCCAGCTCTCACCAACAGCCGATTACGTACCAAGAGACCCAGTACTTC.

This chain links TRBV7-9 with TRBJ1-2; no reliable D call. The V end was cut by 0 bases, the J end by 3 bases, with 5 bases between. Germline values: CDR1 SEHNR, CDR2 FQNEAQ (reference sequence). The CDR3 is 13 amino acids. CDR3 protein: CASSLARDYGYTF. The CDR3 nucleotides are TGTGCCAGCAGCTTAGCGCGCGACTATGGCTACACCTTC.

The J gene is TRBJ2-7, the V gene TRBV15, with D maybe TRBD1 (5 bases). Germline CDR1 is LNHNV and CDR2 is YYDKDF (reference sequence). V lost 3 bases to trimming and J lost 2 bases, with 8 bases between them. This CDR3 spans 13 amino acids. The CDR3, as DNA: TGTGCCACCAGCAGTAACAGGCCCTACGAGCAGTACTTC. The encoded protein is CATSSNRPYEQYF.

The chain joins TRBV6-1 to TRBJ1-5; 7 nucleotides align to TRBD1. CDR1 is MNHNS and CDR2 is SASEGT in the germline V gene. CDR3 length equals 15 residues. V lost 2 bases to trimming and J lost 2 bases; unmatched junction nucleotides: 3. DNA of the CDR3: TGTGCCAGCAGTGAAAGAGACAGGGGCAATCAGCCCCAGCATTTT. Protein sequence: CASSERDRGNQPQHF.

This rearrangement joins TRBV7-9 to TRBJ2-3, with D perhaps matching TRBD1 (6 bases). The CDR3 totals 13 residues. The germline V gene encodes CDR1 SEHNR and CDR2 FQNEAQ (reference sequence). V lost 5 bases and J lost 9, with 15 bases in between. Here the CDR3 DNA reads TGTGCCAGCAGCCCCCCCTTACAGGGCACGCAGTATTTT. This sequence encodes CASSPPLQGTQYF.

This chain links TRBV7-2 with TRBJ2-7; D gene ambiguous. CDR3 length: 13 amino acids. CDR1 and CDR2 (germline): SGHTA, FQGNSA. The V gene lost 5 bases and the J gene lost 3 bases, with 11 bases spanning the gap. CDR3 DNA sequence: TGTGCCAGCAGCCCCCGGCCTTACTACGAGCAGTACTTC. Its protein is CASSPRPYYEQYF.

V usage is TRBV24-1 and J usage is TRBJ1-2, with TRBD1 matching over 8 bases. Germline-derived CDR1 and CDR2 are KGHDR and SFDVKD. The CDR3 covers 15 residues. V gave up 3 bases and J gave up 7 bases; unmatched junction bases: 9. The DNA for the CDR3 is TGTGCCACCAGTGATCCCCGACAGGGGCTCGTTGGCTACACCTTC. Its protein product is CATSDPRQGLVGYTF.

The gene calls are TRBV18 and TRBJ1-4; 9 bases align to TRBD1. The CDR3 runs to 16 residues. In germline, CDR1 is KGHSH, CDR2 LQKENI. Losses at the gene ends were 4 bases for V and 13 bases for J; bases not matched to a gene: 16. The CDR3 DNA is TGTGCCAGCTCACTACCGGGACAGGGACATAATGAAGGACTGTTTTTT. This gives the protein CASSLPGQGHNEGLFF.

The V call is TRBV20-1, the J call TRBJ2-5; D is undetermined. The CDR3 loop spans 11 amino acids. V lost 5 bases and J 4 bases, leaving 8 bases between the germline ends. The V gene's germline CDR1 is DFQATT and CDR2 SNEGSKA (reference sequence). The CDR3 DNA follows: TGCAGTGCTCCCGCTTCAGAGACCCAGTACTTC. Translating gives CSAPASETQYF.

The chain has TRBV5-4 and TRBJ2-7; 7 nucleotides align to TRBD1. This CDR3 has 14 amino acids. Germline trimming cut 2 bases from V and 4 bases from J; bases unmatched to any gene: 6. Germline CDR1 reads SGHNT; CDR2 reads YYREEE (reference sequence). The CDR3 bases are TGTGCCAGCAGCTTCGGTCAGGGGGAGTACGAGCAGTACTTC. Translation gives CASSFGQGEYEQYF.

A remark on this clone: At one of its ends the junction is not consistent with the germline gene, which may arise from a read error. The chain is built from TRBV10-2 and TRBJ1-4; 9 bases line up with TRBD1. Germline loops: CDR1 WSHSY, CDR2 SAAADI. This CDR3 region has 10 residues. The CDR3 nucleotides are TGCGCCAGCAACAGACAGGGGGAAATTTTT. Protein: CASNRQGEIF.

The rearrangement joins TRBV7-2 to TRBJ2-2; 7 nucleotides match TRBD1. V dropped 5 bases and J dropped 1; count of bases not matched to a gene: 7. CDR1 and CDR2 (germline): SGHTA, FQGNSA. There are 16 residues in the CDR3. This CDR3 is CASSDRQGRNTGELFF. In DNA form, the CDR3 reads TGTGCCAGCAGCGACCGACAGGGAAGGAACACCGGGGAGCTGTTTTTT.

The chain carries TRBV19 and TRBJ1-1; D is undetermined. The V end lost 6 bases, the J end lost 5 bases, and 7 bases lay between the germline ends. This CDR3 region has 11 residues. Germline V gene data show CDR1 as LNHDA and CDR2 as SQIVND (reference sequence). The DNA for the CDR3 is TGTGCCAGTAGGGAGGGAACTGAAGCTTTCTTT. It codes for CASREGTEAFF.

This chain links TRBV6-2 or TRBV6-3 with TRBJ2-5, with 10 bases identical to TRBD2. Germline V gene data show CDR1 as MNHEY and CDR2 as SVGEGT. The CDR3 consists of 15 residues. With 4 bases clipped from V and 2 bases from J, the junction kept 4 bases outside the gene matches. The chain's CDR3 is CASSWTSGSQETQYF. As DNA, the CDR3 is TGTGCCAGCAGTTGGACTAGCGGATCTCAAGAGACCCAGTACTTC.

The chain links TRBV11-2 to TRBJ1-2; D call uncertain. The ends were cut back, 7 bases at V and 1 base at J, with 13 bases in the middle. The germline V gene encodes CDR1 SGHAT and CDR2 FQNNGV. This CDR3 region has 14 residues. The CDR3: CASTRLQINYGYTF. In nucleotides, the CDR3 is TGTGCCAGCACCCGGCTACAGATTAACTATGGCTACACCTTC.

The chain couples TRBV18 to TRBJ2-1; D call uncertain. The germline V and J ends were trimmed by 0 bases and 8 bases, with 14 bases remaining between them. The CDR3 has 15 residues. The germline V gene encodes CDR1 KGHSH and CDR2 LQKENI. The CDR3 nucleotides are TGTGCCAGCTCACCACCGGCGCAAGGGATCTATGAGCAGTTCTTC. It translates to CASSPPAQGIYEQFF. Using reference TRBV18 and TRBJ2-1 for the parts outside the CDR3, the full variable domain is NAGVMQNPRHLVRRRGQEARLRCSPMKGHSHVYWYRQLPEEGLKFMVYLQKENIIDESGMPKERFSAEFPKEGPSILRIQQVVRGDSAAYFCASSPPAQGIYEQFFGPGTRLTVL.

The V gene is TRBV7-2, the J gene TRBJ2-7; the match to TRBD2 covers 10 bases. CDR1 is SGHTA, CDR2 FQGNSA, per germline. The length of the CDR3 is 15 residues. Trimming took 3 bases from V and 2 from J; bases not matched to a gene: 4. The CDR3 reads CASSFRLAGAYEQYF. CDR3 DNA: TGTGCCAGCAGCTTTCGCCTAGCGGGGGCCTACGAGCAGTACTTC.